This T cell receptor (beta chain) was observed in a study of cytotoxic CD8 clonotypes in ibrutinib-treated CLL. Only in-frame clones appear in the TCRdb table, and some are missing; sequencing was by immunoSEQ multiplex PCR. The sample includes approximately 45,000 clones, approximately 65% of them seen just once. With 5 bases removed from V and 10 bases from J, the gap between germline ends came to 17 bases. This CDR3 region has 14 residues. Germline V gives CDR1 MNHEY, CDR2 SMNVEV (reference sequence). The TCR was taken from a human donor with chronic lymphocytic leukemia. The chain recombines TRBV27 with TRBJ1-4, with D unclear. The sample here was PBMCs, taken after 24 months of ibrutinib treatment. In DNA, the CDR3 is TGTGCCAGCAGTCTTTCAGTGGGTCTGGGAAAACTGTTTTTT. Its translation: CASSLSVGLGKLFF.